Listed here is a single T cell receptor beta chain. Its antigen is still unknown. The sample holds no much larger clone one base away, and base qualities are not on file. The data are from a study of blood T cell repertoires in COVID-19 (dated by TCRdb to the early 2020s). Study-wide context: The collaborator samples originated in the United States, Italy and Spain and spanned the acute and convalescent phases of COVID-19. The prospective study material was composed of cDNA or gDNA derived from T cells, B-cell-depleted T cells, or PBMCs. Subjects who had been exposed to COVID-19, were actively infected with it, or had recovered from it provided the deeply sampled blood TCRbeta repertoires that made up the dataset. A freely available public database, intended as a resource for researchers studying the immune response to SARS-CoV-2, is where the repertoires were released. Samples came from the ongoing ImmuneRACE study (first 160 participants) plus 1,254 subjects from 6 global collaborators. Nearly every sample came with metadata listing a de-identified subject ID, COVID-19 status, age in years and sex. Where HLA class I and class II types were available, the types were taken from metadata supplied by the sample provider, not from assay-based typing. What the research found in general, with its limitations: The quantity of clinical and demographic metadata differed by source and by participant and was supplied without curation.

The immunoSEQ Assay, a bias-controlled multiplex PCR, was used to amplify TCRbeta CDR3 regions from genomic DNA. The authors' analysis ran thus. Within the assay, amplification of reference gene primers was used to estimate how many nucleated cells each sample contained. To quantify the absolute abundance of each unique TCRbeta CDR3 rearrangement, sequence reads were collapsed and filtered. For each sample, productive Simpson clonality was calculated as the square root of Simpson's diversity index across productive rearrangements. TCRdb retrieved this table from immuneACCESS and kept in-frame rearrangements only. Not all clones are present; in checked studies, unresolved V genes account for under half, and no reason is known for the remainder. V, J and clone size reflect that table, while D and trimming were determined from the DNA. Present in this sample are roughly 230,000 clones, 90% of which were seen just once. The biggest ten clones account for about 2% of the sample.

In Seattle, one collaborating source enrolled patients while the infection was active and tracked those patients longitudinally over the course of disease. Collaborating institutions collected whole blood in K2EDTA tubes following their own protocols. For TCRbeta analysis, collaborators shipped samples in one of three forms: frozen whole blood, isolated PBMCs, or DNA extracted from either of those sample types. Sequencing was done on a sample of peripheral blood. The sequence was collected from a woman in her sixties or seventies with COVID-19, enrolled during active disease.

The DNA is as follows: TGTGCCACCAGCGGTGGAGGGGGCTCGGGGAGTCAGCCCCAGCATTTT. This is translated as CATSGGGGSGSQPQHF. The rearranged chain carries TRBV15 and TRBJ1-5; the central 7 bases match TRBD1. For this chain, trimming is 5 bases at the V end and 6 bases at the J end, and the number of junction bases without a gene match is 13. From the cysteine up to the phenylalanine, the CDR3 has a length of 16 residues. The retained sequence is limited to the CDR3, 48 bases, with the frame set at the first base. CDR1 and CDR2, per the germline V gene (reference sequence), are LNHNV and YYDKDF.